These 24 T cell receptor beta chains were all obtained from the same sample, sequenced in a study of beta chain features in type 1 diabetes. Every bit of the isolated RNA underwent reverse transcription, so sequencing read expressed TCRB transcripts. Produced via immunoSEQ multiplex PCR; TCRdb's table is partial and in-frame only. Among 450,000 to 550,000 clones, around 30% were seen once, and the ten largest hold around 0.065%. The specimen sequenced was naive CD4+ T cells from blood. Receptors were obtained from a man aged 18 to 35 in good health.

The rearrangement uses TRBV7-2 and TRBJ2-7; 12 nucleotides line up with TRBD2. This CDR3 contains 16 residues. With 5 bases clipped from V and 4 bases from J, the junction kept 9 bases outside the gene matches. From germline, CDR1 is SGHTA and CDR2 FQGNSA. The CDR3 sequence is CASSPVGTSGQYEQYF. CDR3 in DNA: TGTGCCAGCAGCCCCGTGGGGACTAGCGGGCAGTACGAGCAGTACTTC.

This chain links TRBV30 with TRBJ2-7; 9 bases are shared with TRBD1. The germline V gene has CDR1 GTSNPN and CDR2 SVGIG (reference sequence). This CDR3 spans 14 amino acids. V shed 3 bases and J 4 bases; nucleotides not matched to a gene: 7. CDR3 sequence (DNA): TGTGCCTGGAGCCCCGGGACAGGGCCTTACGAGCAGTACTTC. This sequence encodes CAWSPGTGPYEQYF.

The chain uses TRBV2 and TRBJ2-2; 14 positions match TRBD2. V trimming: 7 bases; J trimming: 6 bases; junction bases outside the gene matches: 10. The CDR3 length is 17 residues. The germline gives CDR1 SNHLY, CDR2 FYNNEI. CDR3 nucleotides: TGTGCCAGCACCAAGACTAGCGGGAGGGCCGACGCCGGGGAGCTGTTTTTT. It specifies CASTKTSGRADAGELFF.

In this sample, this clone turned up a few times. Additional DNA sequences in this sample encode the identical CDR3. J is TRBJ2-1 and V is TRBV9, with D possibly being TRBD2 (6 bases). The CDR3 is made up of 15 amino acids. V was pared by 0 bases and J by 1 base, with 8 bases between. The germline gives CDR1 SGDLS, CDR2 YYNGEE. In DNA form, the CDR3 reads TGTGCCAGCAGCGTAGGCGGAGGGTCCTACAATGAGCAGTTCTTC. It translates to CASSVGGGSYNEQFF.

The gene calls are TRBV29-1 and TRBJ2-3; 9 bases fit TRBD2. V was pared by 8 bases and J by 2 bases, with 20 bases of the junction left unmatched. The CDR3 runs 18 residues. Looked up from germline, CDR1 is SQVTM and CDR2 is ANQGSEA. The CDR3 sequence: CSTRESIRLAGYTDTQYF. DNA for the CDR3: TGCAGCACTAGGGAGTCCATCCGGCTAGCGGGATACACAGATACGCAGTATTTT.

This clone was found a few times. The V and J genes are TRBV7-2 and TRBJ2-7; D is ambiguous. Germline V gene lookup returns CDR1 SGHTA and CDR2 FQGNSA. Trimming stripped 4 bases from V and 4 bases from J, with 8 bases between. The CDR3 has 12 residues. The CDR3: CASSSRRYEQYF. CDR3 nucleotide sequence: TGTGCCAGCAGCTCCCGTAGATACGAGCAGTACTTC.

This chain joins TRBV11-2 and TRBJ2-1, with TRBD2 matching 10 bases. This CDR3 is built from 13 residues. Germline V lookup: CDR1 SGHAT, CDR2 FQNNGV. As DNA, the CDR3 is TGTGCTTGCAGGCTAGCGGGGGACAATGAGCAGTTCTTC. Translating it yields CACRLAGDNEQFF.

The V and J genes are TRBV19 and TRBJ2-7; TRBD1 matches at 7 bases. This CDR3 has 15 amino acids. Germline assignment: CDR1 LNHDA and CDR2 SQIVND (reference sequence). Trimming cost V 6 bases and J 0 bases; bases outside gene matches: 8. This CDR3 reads CASSPGQVISYEQYF. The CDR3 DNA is TGTGCCAGTAGCCCTGGACAGGTGATCTCCTACGAGCAGTACTTC. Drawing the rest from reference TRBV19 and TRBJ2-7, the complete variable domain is DGGITQSPKYLFRKEGQNVTLSCEQNLNHDAMYWYRQDPGQGLRLIYYSQIVNDFQKGDIAEGYSVSREKKESFPLTVTSAQKNPTAFYLCASSPGQVISYEQYFGPGTRLTVT.

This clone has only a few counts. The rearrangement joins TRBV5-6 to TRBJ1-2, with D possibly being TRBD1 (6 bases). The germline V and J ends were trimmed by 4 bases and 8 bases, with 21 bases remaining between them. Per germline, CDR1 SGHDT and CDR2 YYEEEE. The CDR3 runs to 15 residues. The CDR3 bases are TGTGCCAGCAGCCCCCGGACAGCCGATCTAGGCGGCTACACCTTC. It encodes CASSPRTADLGGYTF. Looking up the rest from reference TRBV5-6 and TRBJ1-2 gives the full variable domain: DAGVTQSPTHLIKTRGQQVTLRCSPKSGHDTVSWYQQALGQGPQFIFQYYEEEERQRGNFPDRFSGHQFPNYSSELNVNALLLGDSALYLCASSPRTADLGGYTFGSGTRLTVV.

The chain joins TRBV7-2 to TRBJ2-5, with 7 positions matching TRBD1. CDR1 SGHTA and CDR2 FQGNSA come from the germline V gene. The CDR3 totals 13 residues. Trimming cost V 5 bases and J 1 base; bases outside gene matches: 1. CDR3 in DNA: TGTGCCAGCAGCCCAGGGGGCCAAGAGACCCAGTACTTC. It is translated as CASSPGGQETQYF.

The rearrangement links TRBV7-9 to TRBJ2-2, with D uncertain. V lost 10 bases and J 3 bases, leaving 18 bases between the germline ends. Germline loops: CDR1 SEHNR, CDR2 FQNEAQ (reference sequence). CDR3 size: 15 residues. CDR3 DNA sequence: TGTGCCACCTCACCTGGGCAGGCAGACACCGGGGAGCTGTTTTTT. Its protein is CATSPGQADTGELFF.

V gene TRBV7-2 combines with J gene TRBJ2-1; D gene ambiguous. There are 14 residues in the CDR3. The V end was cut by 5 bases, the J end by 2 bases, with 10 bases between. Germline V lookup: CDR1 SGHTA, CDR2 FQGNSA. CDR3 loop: CASSLVRTYNEQFF. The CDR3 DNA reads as TGTGCCAGCAGCCTCGTTCGCACCTACAATGAGCAGTTCTTC.

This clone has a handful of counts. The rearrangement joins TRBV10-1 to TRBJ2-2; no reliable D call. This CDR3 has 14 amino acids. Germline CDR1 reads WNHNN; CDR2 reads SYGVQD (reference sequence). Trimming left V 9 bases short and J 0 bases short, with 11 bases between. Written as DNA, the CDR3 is TGCGCCAGTTCGATCGCCTCGAACACCGGGGAGCTGTTTTTT. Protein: CASSIASNTGELFF.

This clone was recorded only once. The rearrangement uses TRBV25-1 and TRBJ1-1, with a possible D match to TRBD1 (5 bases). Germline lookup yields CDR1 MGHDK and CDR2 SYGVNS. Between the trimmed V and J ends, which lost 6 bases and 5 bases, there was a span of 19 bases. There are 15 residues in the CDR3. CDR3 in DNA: TGTGCCAGCAGCCTCATATACGGCAGGGTTACTGAAGCTTTCTTT. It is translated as CASSLIYGRVTEAFF.

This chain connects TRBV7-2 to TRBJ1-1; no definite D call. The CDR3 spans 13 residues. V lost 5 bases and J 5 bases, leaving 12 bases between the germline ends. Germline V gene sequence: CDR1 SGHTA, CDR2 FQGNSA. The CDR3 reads CASSVAAVTEAFF. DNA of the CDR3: TGTGCCAGCAGCGTTGCCGCGGTGACTGAAGCTTTCTTT.

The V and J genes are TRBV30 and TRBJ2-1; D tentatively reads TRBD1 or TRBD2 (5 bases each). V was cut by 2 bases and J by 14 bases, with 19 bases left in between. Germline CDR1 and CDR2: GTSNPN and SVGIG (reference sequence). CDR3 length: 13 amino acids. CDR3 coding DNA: TGTGCCTGGAGTCCTAATACCGGGACCTGGAAGTTCTTC. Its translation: CAWSPNTGTWKFF.

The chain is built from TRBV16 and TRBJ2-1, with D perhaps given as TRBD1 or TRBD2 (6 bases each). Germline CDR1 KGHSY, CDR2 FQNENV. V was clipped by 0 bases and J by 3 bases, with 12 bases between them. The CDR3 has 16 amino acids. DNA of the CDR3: TGTGCCAGCAGCCAATCGATCAGGGGAGGCTACAATGAGCAGTTCTTC. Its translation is CASSQSIRGGYNEQFF.

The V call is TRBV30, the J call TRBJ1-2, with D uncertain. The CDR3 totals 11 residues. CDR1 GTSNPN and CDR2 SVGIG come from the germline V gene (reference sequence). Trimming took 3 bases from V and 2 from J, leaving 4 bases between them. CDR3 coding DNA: TGTGCCTGGAGGGGAAACTATGGCTACACCTTC. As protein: CAWRGNYGYTF.

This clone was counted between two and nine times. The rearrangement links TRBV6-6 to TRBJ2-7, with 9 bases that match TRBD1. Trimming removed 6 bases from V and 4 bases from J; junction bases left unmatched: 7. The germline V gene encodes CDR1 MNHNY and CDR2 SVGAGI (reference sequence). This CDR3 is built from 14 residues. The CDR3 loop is CASSPQGARYEQYF. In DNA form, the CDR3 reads TGTGCCAGCAGCCCACAGGGGGCGCGGTACGAGCAGTACTTC.

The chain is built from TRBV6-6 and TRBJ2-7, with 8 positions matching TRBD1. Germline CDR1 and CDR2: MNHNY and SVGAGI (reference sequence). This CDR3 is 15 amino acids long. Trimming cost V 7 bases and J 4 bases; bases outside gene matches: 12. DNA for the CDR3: TGTGCCAGCACTAACCCGACAGGGGAGAGGTACGAGCAGTACTTC. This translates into CASTNPTGERYEQYF.

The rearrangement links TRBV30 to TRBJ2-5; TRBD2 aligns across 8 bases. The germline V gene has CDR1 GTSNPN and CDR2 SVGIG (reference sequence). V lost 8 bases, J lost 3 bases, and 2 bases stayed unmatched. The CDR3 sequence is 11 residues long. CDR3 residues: CAAGGKETQYF. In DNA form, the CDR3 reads TGTGCCGCGGGGGGCAAAGAGACCCAGTACTTC.

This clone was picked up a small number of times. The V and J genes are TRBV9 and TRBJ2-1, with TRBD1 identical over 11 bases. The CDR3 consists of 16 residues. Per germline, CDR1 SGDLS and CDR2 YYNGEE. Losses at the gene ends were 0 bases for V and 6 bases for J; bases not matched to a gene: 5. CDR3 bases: TGTGCCAGCAGCGTAGTCGGCGGGACAGGGGGCAATGAGCAGTTCTTC. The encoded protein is CASSVVGGTGGNEQFF.

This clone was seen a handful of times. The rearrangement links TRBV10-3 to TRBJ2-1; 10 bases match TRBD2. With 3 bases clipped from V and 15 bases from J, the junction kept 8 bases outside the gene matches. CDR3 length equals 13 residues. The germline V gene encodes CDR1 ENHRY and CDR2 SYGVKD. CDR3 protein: CAISESSGRNWFF. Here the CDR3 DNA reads TGTGCCATCAGTGAAAGTAGCGGGAGGAACTGGTTCTTC.

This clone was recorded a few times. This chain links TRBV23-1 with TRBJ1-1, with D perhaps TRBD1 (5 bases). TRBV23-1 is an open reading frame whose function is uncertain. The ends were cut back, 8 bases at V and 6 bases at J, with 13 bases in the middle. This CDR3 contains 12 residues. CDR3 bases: TGCGCCAGCTGCAGGGATGTAGCTGAAGCTTTCTTT. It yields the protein CASCRDVAEAFF.